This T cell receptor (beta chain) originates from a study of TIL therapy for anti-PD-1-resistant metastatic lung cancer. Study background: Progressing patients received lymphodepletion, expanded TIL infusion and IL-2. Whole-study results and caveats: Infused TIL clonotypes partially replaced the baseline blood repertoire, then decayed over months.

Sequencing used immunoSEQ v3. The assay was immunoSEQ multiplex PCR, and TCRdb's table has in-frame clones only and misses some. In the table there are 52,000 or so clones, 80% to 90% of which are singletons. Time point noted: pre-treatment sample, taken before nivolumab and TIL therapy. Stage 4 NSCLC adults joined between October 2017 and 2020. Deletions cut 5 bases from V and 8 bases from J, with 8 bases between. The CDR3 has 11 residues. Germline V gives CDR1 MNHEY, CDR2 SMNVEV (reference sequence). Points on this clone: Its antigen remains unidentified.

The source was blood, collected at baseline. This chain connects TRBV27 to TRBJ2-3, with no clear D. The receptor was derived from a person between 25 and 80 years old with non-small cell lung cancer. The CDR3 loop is CASSPGRTQYF. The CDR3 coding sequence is TGTGCCAGCAGTCCCGGTCGTACGCAGTATTTT.